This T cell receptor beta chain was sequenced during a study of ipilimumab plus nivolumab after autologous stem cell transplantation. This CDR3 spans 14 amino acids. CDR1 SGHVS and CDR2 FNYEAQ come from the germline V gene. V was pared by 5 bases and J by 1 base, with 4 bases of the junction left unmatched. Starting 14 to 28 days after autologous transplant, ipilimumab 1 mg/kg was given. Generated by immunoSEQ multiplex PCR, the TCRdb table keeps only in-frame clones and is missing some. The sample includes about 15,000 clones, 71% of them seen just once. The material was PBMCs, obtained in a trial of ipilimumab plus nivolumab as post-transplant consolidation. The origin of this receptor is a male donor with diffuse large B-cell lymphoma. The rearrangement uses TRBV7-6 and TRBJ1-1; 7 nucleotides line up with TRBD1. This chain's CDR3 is CASSLQGRNTEAFF. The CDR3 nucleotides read TGTGCCAGCAGCCTACAGGGGCGGAACACTGAAGCTTTCTTT.